This T cell receptor beta chain was recovered during a study of blood T cell repertoires in COVID-19. Study details: Researchers got acute and convalescent COVID-19 samples from the United States, Italy and Spain. Sources were T cells, B-cell-depleted T cells, or PBMCs; the material itself was cDNA or gDNA.

Seattle cases were enrolled at active infection and followed longitudinally. Authors' processing steps: Estimation of nucleated cell counts relied on the amplification of reference gene primers. TCRdb keeps only in-frame clones here, not all; method: immunoSEQ multiplex PCR. The DNA gave D and trimming, while V, J and clone size come from that table. Of approximately 330,000 clones listed, about 91% are singletons. Germline values: CDR1 SEHNR, CDR2 FQNEAQ (reference sequence). This CDR3 comprises 15 residues. The V segment lost 4 bases and the J segment 4 bases; nucleotides outside the gene matches: 9.

V gene TRBV7-9 combines with J gene TRBJ2-5; TRBD2 matches 7 bases. This TCR was recovered from a man aged 30 to 45 with COVID-19, enrolled during active disease. The sample comprised peripheral blood. The CDR3 sequence: CASSSNGGGGETQYF. The CDR3 DNA follows: TGTGCCAGCAGCTCAAACGGCGGGGGTGGAGAGACCCAGTACTTC.